This T cell receptor (beta chain) derives from a study of PD-1 blockade in classical Hodgkin lymphoma. Each and every patient relapsed after autologous stem cell transplantation, and patients got differing brentuximab vedotin exposure. Best responses were complete response, partial response or progressive disease. The V and J ends lost 5 bases and 6 bases, in that order; junction bases with no gene match: 8. Per germline, CDR1 MNHEY and CDR2 SMNVEV (reference sequence). The CDR3 contains 14 residues. This table comes from immunoSEQ multiplex PCR, and its TCRdb copy is limited to in-frame clones, with some not included. The sample includes over 15,000 clones, less than 80% of them seen just once.

The rearrangement joins TRBV27 to TRBJ2-3, with TRBD1 identical over 7 bases. The sequencing used peripheral blood mononuclear cells (PBMCs), collected before the second cycle of nivolumab. The TCR was taken from a human donor with classical Hodgkin lymphoma. The DNA for the CDR3 is TGTGCCAGCAGTCAGAGGACAGGCTTTGATACGCAGTATTTT. Translation gives CASSQRTGFDTQYF.